These 17 T cell receptor beta chains were sequenced from one sample in a study of blood T cell repertoires in COVID-19 (dated by TCRdb to the early 2020s). Library preparation used the immunoSEQ multiplex PCR assay. Not all clones reach the TCRdb copy of this immuneACCESS table, which keeps in-frame sequences only. Checked studies attribute under half of the gap to unresolved V genes and leave the rest unexplained. This sample lists about 60,000 clones; about 80% were detected once. Roughly 3.5% of the sample is taken by the ten largest. Sequenced sample: peripheral blood. Source of these receptors: a man in his 60s with acute or convalescent COVID-19.

The chain uses TRBV4-1 and TRBJ1-4; D is undetermined. The CDR3 spans 15 residues. Germline-derived CDR1 and CDR2 are MGHRA and YSYEKL. V was cut by 1 base and J by 7 bases, with 13 bases left in between. CDR3 sequence: CASSQGMTGAEKLFF. The CDR3 DNA follows: TGCGCCAGCAGCCAAGGGATGACGGGAGCTGAAAAACTGTTTTTT.

The rearrangement uses TRBV11-2 and TRBJ1-4, with TRBD1 identical over 7 bases. V trimming: 5 bases; J trimming: 4 bases; junction bases outside the gene matches: 7. The CDR3 contains 15 residues. Germline V CDR1 and CDR2: SGHAT, FQNNGV. CDR3 region: CASSEGNRGNEKLFF. CDR3 coding DNA: TGTGCCAGCAGCGAGGGGAACAGGGGTAATGAAAAACTGTTTTTT.

The chain recombines TRBV9 with TRBJ1-1, with TRBD1 as a possible D gene (6 bases). The V end lost 0 bases, the J end lost 4 bases, and 16 bases lay between the germline ends. Germline lookup yields CDR1 SGDLS and CDR2 YYNGEE. The CDR3 is 16 amino acids. In DNA, the CDR3 is TGTGCCAGCAGCGTAGCTACAGGGTCATGGGGCACTGAAGCTTTCTTT. This sequence encodes CASSVATGSWGTEAFF.

Of note for this clone: This sample also contains other DNA sequences that code for the same CDR3. J is TRBJ2-2 and V is TRBV15, with a weak D call TRBD2 (5 bases). Germline-derived CDR1 and CDR2 are LNHNV and YYDKDF (reference sequence). The CDR3 length is 12 residues. V shed 10 bases and J shed 6 bases, with 12 bases lying between them. The CDR3 sequence: CAIRVRAGELFF. The CDR3 DNA reads as TGTGCCATCCGGGTGAGGGCCGGGGAGCTGTTTTTT.

This chain joins TRBV19 and TRBJ2-5, with D unclear. The germline V gene encodes CDR1 LNHDA and CDR2 SQIVND (reference sequence). V lost 2 bases to trimming and J lost 5 bases, with 6 bases between them. The CDR3 is 12 residues long. The CDR3 nucleotides are TGTGCCAGTAGTATATCACGGGAGACCCAGTACTTC. Protein sequence: CASSISRETQYF.

This sequence joins TRBV11-2 and TRBJ1-4; D is perhaps TRBD1 (5 bases). The CDR3 loop spans 16 amino acids. The ends were cut back, 5 bases at V and 2 bases at J, with 15 bases in the middle. CDR1 is SGHAT and CDR2 is FQNNGV in the germline V gene. In nucleotides, the CDR3 is TGTGCCAGCAGCGTCCTGGCCCAGGGCACTAATGAAAAACTGTTTTTT. It codes for CASSVLAQGTNEKLFF. The full variable domain, its missing parts supplied by reference TRBV11-2 and TRBJ1-4, is EAGVAQSPRYKIIEKRQSVAFWCNPISGHATLYWYQQILGQGPKLLIQFQNNGVVDDSQLPKDRFSAERLKGVDSTLKIQPAKLEDSAVYLCASSVLAQGTNEKLFFGSGTQLSVL.

The chain joins TRBV29-1 to TRBJ1-3; D is perhaps TRBD1 (5 bases). The CDR3 runs to 11 residues. Between the trimmed V and J ends, which lost 4 bases and 4 bases, there was a span of 5 bases. Germline V CDR1 and CDR2: SQVTM, ANQGSEA. CDR3 region: CSVAGGNTIYF. The DNA of the CDR3 is TGCAGCGTTGCAGGGGGAAACACCATATATTTT. Full variable domain (rest looked up from reference TRBV29-1 and TRBJ1-3): SAVISQKPSRDICQRGTSLTIQCQVDSQVTMMFWYRQQPGQSLTLIATANQGSEATYESGFVIDKFPISRPNLTFSTLTVSNMSPEDSSIYLCSVAGGNTIYFGEGSWLTVV.

The rearrangement uses TRBV2 and TRBJ1-5; tentative D call: TRBD1 (5 bases). Germline CDR1 SNHLY, CDR2 FYNNEI. V was pared by 7 bases and J by 3 bases, with 10 bases between. The CDR3 sequence is 13 residues long. The CDR3 sequence is CASTPDNNQPQHF. The CDR3 bases are TGTGCCAGCACCCCGGACAACAATCAGCCCCAGCATTTT.

The V and J genes are TRBV24-1 and TRBJ1-5; D gene ambiguous. V gave up 3 bases and J gave up 2 bases, with 4 bases separating them. Germline values: CDR1 KGHDR, CDR2 SFDVKD. The CDR3 covers 13 residues. As DNA, the CDR3 is TGTGCCACCAGTGATACGGGCAATCAGCCCCAGCATTTT. It translates to CATSDTGNQPQHF.

The rearrangement links TRBV27 to TRBJ1-2, with no clear D. This CDR3 has 15 amino acids. Germline V gene sequence: CDR1 MNHEY, CDR2 SMNVEV (reference sequence). V was cut by 5 bases and J by 2 bases, with 15 bases left in between. CDR3 protein: CASSANFGENYGYTF. In DNA, the CDR3 is TGTGCCAGCAGTGCTAATTTCGGTGAAAACTATGGCTACACCTTC.

This chain links TRBV4-2 with TRBJ1-3; D call uncertain. Trimming took off 4 bases at V and 0 bases at J, with 13 bases between the two ends. Germline loops: CDR1 LGHNA, CDR2 YNFKEQ. The CDR3 is 16 residues long. The CDR3 bases are TGTGCCAGCAGCCCCGAATTAAGACTCTCTGGAAACACCATATATTTT. The encoded protein is CASSPELRLSGNTIYF.

The chain recombines TRBV20-1 with TRBJ1-2; unclear D gene. Germline CDR1 is DFQATT and CDR2 is SNEGSKA (reference sequence). The CDR3 covers 13 residues. Trimming took 3 bases from V and 1 from J, leaving 9 bases between them. In nucleotides, the CDR3 is TGCAGTGCTAGTTATCAGTTTAACTATGGCTACACCTTC. It encodes CSASYQFNYGYTF.

The V call is TRBV21-1, the J call TRBJ2-1; the DNA was not used to check the table's D call, TRBD2. TRBV21-1 is given as a pseudogene. The CDR3 totals 18 residues. The DNA for the CDR3 is TGTGCCAGCAGCAGGACTAGCGGGGGGCCCGTGCCTCACAATGAGCAGTTCTTC. Translation: CASSRTSGGPVPHNEQFF.

This sequence joins TRBV7-8 and TRBJ2-7; 7 bases are a match to TRBD1. The CDR3 totals 14 residues. Germline V gene lookup returns CDR1 SGHVS and CDR2 FQNEAQ. J lost 10 bases, V lost 0 bases, and 9 bases had no gene match. This CDR3 is CASSLAGQWISQYF. The CDR3 DNA reads TGTGCCAGCAGCTTAGCGGGACAGTGGATTTCACAGTACTTC. The full variable domain, completed using reference TRBV7-8 and TRBJ2-7, is GAGVSQSPRYKVAKRGQDVALRCDPISGHVSLFWYQQALGQGPEFLTYFQNEAQLDKSGLPSDRFFAERPEGSVSTLKIQRTQQEDSAVYLCASSLAGQWISQYFGPGTRLTVT.

The rearrangement joins TRBV10-3 to TRBJ1-3; no firm D call. In germline, CDR1 is ENHRY, CDR2 SYGVKD. The V gene lost 9 bases and the J gene lost 1 base, with 7 bases spanning the gap. The length of the CDR3 is 12 residues. CDR3: CAMHGSGNTIYF. The DNA of the CDR3 is TGTGCCATGCACGGGTCTGGAAACACCATATATTTT.

The genes are TRBV29-1 and TRBJ1-1; TRBD1 aligns across 9 bases. V gave up 7 bases and J gave up 11 bases; unmatched junction bases: 5. Germline V gives CDR1 SQVTM, CDR2 ANQGSEA. CDR3 length: 10 residues. CDR3 protein: CSGDRGTAFF. CDR3 DNA sequence: TGCAGCGGTGACAGGGGGACGGCTTTCTTT.

The chain combines TRBV7-9 with TRBJ1-1; D possibly corresponds to TRBD1 (6 bases). CDR1 is SEHNR, CDR2 FQNEAQ, per germline (reference sequence). This CDR3 has 15 amino acids. Trimming removed 6 bases from V and 0 bases from J, with 14 bases in between. Here the CDR3 DNA reads TGTGCCAGCAGGTACGCTACAGGGATGAACACTGAAGCTTTCTTT. It yields the protein CASRYATGMNTEAFF.